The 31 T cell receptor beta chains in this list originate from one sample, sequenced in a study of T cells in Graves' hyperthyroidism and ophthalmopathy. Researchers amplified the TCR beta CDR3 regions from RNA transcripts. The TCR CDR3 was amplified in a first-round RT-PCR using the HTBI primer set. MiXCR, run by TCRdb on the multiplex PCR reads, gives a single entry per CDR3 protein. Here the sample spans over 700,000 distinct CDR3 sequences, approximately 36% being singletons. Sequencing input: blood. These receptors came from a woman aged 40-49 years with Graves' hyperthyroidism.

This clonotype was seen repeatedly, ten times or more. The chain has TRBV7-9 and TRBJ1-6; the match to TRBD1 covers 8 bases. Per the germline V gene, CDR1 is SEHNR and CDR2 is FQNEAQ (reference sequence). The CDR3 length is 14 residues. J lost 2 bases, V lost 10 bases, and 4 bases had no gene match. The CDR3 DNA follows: TGTGCCATTGCAGGGGGCGCCTATAATTCACCCCTCCACTTT. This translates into CAIAGGAYNSPLHF.

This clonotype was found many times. In DNA form, the CDR3 reads TGTGCCAGCAGTCTTCTAGGGGCAGAAAAACTGTTTTTT. Amino acids: CASSLLGAEKLFF. V gene TRBV12-3 or TRBV12-4 combines with J gene TRBJ1-4, with a possible D match to TRBD1 (5 bases). V was shortened by 5 bases and J by 8 bases, with 12 bases between the two germline ends. CDR3 size: 13 residues.

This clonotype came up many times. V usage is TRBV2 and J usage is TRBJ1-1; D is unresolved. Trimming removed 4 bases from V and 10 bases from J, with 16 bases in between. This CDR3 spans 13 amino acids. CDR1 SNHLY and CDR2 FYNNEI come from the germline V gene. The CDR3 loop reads CASSGVQPSGAFF. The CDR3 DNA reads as TGTGCCAGCAGTGGGGTTCAGCCCTCGGGAGCTTTCTTT.

CDR3 region: CASSREGHSPLHF. The DNA for the CDR3 is TGTGCCAGCAGCAGAGAGGGACATTCACCCCTCCACTTT. This rearrangement joins TRBV7-2 to TRBJ1-6, with D possibly matching TRBD1 (5 bases). Germline V gene lookup returns CDR1 SGHTA and CDR2 FQGNSA. CDR3 length equals 13 residues. Trimming took off 5 bases at V and 8 bases at J, with 10 bases between the two ends.

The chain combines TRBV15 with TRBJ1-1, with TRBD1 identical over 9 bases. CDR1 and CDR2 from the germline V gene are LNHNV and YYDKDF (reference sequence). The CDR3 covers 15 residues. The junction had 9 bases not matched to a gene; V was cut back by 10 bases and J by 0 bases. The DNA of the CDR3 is TGTGCCATCGGGACAGGGAGTATATTGAACACTGAAGCTTTCTTT. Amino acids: CAIGTGSILNTEAFF. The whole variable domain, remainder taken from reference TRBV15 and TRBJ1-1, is DAMVIQNPRYQVTQFGKPVTLSCSQTLNHNVMYWYQQKSSQAPKLLFHYYDKDFNNEADTPDNFQSRRPNTSFCFLDIRSPGLGDTAMYLCAIGTGSILNTEAFFGQGTRLTVV.

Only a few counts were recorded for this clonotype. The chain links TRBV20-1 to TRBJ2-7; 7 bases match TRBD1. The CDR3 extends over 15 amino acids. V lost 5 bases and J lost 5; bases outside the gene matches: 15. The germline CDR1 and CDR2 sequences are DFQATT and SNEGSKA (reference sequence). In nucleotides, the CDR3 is TGCAGTGCTCAGAATCCCTCAGACAGGGCCCACGAGCAGTACTTC. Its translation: CSAQNPSDRAHEQYF.

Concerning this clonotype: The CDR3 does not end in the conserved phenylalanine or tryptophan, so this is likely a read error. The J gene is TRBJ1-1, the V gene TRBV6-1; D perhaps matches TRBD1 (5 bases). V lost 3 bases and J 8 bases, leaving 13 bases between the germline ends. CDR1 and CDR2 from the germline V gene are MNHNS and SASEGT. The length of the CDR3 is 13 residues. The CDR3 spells CASSEGDRWEAFS. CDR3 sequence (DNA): TGTGCCAGCAGTGAGGGGGATCGGTGGGAAGCTTTCTCT.

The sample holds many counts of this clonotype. The CDR3 is CASSYLAGGYEQYF. In DNA form, the CDR3 reads TGTGCCAGCAGCTACCTCGCGGGAGGTTACGAGCAGTACTTC. The V gene is TRBV13, the J gene TRBJ2-7, with 8 nucleotides matching TRBD2. The CDR3 spans 14 residues. The J segment lost 4 bases and the V segment lost 4 bases, leaving 6 bases of the junction unmatched. Germline CDR1 and CDR2: PRHDT and FYEKMQ (reference sequence).

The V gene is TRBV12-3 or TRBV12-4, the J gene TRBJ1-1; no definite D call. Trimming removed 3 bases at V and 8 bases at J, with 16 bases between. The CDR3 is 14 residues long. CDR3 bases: TGTGCCAGCAGTTTTCCTCCAAAAGTCAGGGAAGCTTTCTTT. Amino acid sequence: CASSFPPKVREAFF.

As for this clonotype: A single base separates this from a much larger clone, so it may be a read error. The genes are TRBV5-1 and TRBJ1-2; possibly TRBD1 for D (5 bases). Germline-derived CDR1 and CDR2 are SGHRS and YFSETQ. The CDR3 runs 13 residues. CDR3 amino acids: CASSTGDSYGHTF. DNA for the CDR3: TGCGCCAGCAGCACGGGTGACAGCTATGGCCACACCTTC.

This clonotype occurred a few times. Here the CDR3 DNA reads TGTGCCACCAGTGAGACAGACAAACCTTATGGCTACACCTTC. Its translation is CATSETDKPYGYTF. The chain links TRBV24-1 to TRBJ1-2; a possible D gene is TRBD1 (5 bases). Germline CDR1 KGHDR, CDR2 SFDVKD. Trimming stripped 4 bases from V and 5 bases from J, with 13 bases between. The CDR3 runs 14 residues.

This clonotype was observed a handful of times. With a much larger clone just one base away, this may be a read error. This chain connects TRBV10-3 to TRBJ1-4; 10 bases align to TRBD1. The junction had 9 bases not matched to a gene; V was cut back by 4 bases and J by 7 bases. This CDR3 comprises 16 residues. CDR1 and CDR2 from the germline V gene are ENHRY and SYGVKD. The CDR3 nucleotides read TGTGCCATCAGTGGGTCACGGACAGGGGGAAGTGAAAAACTGTTTTTT. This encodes CAISGSRTGGSEKLFF.

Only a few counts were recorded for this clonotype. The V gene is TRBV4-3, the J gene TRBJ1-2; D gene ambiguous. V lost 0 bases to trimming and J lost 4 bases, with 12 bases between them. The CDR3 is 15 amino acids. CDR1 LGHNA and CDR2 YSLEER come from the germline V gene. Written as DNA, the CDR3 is TGCGCCAGCAGCCAAGATTCACAGATCCCCTATGGCTACACCTTC. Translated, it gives CASSQDSQIPYGYTF.

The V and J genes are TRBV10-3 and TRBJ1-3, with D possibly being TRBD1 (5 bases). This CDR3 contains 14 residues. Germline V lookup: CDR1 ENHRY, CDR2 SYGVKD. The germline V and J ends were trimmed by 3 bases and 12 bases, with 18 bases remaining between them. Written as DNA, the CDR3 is TGTGCCATCAGTGAAGAGCGGCAGCGGGGCATCATATATTTT. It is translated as CAISEERQRGIIYF.

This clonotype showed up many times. The CDR3, as DNA: TGTGCCAGCAGCTCAGTTACAGGGGTCCTGTTTTTT. This sequence encodes CASSSVTGVLFF. This sequence joins TRBV7-9 and TRBJ2-2; 7 bases fit TRBD1. The CDR3 totals 12 residues. V shed 4 bases and J 14 bases; nucleotides not matched to a gene: 7. Germline CDR1 is SEHNR and CDR2 is FQNEAQ (reference sequence). Combining the CDR3 with reference TRBV7-9 and TRBJ2-2 gives the whole variable domain DTGVSQNPRHKITKRGQNVTFRCDPISEHNRLYWYRQTLGQGPEFLTYFQNEAQLEKSRLLSDRFSAERPKGSFSTLEIQRTEQGDSAMYLCASSSVTGVLFFGEGSRLTVL.

The CDR3 sequence: CASSYRGQSYGYTF. Here the CDR3 DNA reads TGTGCCAGCAGCTACCGGGGACAGTCCTATGGCTACACCTTC. This chain connects TRBV7-2 to TRBJ1-2, with TRBD1 matching over 7 bases. With V trimmed by 4 bases and J by 4 bases, 6 bases remained unmatched. The V gene's germline CDR1 is SGHTA and CDR2 FQGNSA. This CDR3 contains 14 residues.

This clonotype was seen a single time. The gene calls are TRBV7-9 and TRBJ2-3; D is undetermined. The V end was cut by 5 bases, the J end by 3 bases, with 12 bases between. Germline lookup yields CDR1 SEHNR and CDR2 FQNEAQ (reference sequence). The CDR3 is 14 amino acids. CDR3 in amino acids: CASSQIPGTDTQYF. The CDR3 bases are TGTGCCAGCAGCCAGATCCCCGGGACAGATACGCAGTATTTT.

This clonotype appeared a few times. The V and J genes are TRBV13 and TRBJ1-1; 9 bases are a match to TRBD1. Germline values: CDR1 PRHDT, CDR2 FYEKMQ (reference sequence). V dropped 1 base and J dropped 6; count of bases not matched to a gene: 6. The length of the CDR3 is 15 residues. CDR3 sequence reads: CASSLEDRGSAEAFF. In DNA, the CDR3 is TGTGCCAGCAGCTTAGAGGACAGGGGTAGCGCTGAAGCTTTCTTT.

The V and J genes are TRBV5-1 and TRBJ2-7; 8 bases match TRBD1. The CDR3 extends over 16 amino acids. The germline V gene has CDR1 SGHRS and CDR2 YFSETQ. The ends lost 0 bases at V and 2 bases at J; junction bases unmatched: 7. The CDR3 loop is CASSLGGGQGTYEQYF. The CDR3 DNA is TGCGCCAGCAGCTTGGGTGGAGGACAGGGTACCTACGAGCAGTACTTC.

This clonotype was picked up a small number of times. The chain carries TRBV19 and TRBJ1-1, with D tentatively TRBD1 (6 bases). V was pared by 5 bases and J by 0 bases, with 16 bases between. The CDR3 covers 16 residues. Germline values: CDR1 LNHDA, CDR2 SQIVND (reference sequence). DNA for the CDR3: TGTGCCAGTAGTCCCCGGTACAGGGAGATGAACACTGAAGCTTTCTTT. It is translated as CASSPRYREMNTEAFF.

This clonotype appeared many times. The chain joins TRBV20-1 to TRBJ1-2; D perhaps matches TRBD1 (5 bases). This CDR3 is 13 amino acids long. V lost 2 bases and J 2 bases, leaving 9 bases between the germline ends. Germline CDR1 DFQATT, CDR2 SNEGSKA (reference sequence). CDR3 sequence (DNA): TGCAGTGCTAGAAGGGCAGGGAACTATGGCTACACCTTC. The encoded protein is CSARRAGNYGYTF.

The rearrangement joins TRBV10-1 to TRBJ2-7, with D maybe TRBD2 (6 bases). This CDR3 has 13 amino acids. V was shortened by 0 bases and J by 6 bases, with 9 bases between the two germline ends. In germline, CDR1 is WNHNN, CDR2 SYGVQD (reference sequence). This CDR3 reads CASSESRGGEQYF. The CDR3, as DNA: TGCGCCAGCAGTGAGTCAAGGGGAGGCGAGCAGTACTTC.

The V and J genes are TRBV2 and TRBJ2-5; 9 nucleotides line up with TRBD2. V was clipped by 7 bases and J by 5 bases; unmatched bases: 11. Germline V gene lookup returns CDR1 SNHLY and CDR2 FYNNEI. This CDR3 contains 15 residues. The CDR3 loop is CASNRGGAVPETQYF. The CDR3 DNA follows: TGTGCCAGCAATCGCGGGGGGGCCGTTCCGGAGACCCAGTACTTC. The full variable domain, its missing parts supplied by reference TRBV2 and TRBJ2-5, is EPEVTQTPSHQVTQMGQEVILRCVPISNHLYFYWYRQILGQKVEFLVSFYNNEISEKSEIFDDQFSVERPDGSNFTLKIRSTKLEDSAMYFCASNRGGAVPETQYFGPGTRLLVL.

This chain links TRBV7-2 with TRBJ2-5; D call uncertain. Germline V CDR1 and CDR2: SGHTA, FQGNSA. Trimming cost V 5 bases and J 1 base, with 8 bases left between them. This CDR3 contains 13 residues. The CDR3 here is CASSTYIQETQYF. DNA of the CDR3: TGTGCCAGCAGCACATATATCCAAGAGACCCAGTACTTC.

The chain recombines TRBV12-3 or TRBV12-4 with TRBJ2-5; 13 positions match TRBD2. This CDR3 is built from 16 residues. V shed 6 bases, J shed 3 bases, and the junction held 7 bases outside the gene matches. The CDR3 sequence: CASSPTSGRWEETQYF. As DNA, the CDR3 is TGTGCCAGCAGCCCGACTAGCGGGAGGTGGGAAGAGACCCAGTACTTC.

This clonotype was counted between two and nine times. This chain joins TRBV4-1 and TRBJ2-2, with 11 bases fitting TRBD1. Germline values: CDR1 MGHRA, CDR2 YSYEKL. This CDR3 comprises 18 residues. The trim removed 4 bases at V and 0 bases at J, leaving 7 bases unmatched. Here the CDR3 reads CASSLKGQGGPNTGELFF. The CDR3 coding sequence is TGCGCCAGCAGCCTCAAGGGACAGGGGGGCCCGAACACCGGGGAGCTGTTTTTT.

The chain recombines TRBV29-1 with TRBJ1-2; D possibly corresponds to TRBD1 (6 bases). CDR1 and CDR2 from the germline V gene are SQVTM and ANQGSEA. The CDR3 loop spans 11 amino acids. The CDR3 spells CSDAGVRGYTF. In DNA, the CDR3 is TGCAGTGATGCAGGGGTTCGAGGCTACACCTTC.

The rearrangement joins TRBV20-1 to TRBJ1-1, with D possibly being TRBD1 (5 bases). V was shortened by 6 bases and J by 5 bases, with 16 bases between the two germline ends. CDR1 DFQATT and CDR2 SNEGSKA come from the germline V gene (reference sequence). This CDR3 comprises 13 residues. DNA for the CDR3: TGCAGTGCAGGGCCACAGGTGTATACTGAAGCTTTCTTT. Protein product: CSAGPQVYTEAFF.

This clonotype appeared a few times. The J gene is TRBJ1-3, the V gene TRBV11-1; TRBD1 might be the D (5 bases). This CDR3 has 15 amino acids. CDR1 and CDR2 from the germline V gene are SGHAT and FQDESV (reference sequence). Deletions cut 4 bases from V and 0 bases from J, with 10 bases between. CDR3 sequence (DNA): TGTGCCAGCAGCTCGGGACCTTTCTCTGGAAACACCATATATTTT. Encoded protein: CASSSGPFSGNTIYF. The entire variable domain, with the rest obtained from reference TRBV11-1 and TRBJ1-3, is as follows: EAEVAQSPRYKITEKSQAVAFWCDPISGHATLYWYRQILGQGPELLVQFQDESVVDDSQLPKDRFSAERLKGVDSTLKIQPAELGDSAMYLCASSSGPFSGNTIYFGEGSWLTVV.

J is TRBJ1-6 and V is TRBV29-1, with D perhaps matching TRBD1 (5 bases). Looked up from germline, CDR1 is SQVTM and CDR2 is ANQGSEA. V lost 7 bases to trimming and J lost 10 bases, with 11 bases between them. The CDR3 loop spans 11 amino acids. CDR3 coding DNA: TGCAGCGATGGGGGGGTGTCACCCCTCCACTTT. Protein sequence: CSDGGVSPLHF.

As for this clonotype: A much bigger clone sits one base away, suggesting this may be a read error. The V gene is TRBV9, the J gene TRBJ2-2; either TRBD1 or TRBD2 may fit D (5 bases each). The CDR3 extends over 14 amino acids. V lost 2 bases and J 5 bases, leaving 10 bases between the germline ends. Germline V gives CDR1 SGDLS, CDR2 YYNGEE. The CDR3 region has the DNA TGTGCCAGCAGCGTGGGGGAAGGGACCGGGGAGCTGTTTTTT. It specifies CASSVGEGTGELFF.